This TCR beta chain was sequenced for a study of response to subunit inactivated influenza vaccine. The study's findings and limits: Seasonal influenza vaccination, on each occasion, was suggested by the authors to recruit few new T cells.

This clonotype was observed many times. The antigen remains unidentified. A single record per CDR3 protein comes from TCRdb applying MiXCR to the RT-PCR reads. The sample consists of around 850,000 distinct CDR3 sequences, approximately 17% of them appearing once. This clonotype was sampled from a man aged 50 to 60 who received an inactivated influenza vaccine. The input for sequencing was PBMCs from blood, taken about 5 days after vaccination.

CDR3 sequence reads: CASSGLAGASDTQYF. DNA of the CDR3: TGTGCCAGCAGCGGGCTAGCGGGAGCATCCGATACGCAGTATTTT. The rearrangement links TRBV11-2 to TRBJ2-3, with 10 bases identical to TRBD2. This CDR3 spans 15 amino acids. The junction had 8 bases not matched to a gene; V was cut back by 5 bases and J by 6 bases. Germline V gene data show CDR1 as SGHAT and CDR2 as FQNNGV.